The clone carrying this TCR beta chain appeared a single time. Its antigen is not known. Assay: immunoSEQ multiplex PCR; the TCRdb copy retains only in-frame clones and omits some. This sample carries some 240,000 clones, 60% to 70% of them seen once, and the ten largest clones take 11%. This record belongs to a study of shared clonotypes between healthy human individuals. Trimming took off 3 bases at V and 1 base at J, with 12 bases between the two ends. The germline CDR1 and CDR2 sequences are SGHNT and YYREEE (reference sequence). The CDR3 runs 15 residues. Notes on the study in general: It was observed that around 5% of naive CD4 clonotypes were shared across several donors.

The clonotype comes from a man between 25 and 39 years old in good health. Sequencing used memory CD4+ T cells sorted from blood. Subset indicated: CD45RA-negative fraction. The chain joins TRBV5-4 to TRBJ2-3; D is perhaps TRBD1 (5 bases). The DNA of the CDR3 is TGTGCCAGCAGCTCCTGGGGCCCAGGCACAGATACGCAGTATTTT. Amino acid sequence: CASSSWGPGTDTQYF.